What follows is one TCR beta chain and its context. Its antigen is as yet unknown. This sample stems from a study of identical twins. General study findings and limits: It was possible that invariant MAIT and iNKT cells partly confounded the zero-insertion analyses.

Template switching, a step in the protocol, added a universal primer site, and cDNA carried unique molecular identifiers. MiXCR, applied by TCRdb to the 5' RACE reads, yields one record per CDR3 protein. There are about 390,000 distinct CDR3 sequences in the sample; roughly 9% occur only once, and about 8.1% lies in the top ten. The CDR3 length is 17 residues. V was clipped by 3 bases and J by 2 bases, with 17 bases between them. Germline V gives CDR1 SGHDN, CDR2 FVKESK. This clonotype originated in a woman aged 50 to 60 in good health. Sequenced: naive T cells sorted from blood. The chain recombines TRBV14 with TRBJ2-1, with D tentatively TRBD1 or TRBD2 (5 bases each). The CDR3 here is CASSQFRPPGPYNEQFF. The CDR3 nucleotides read TGTGCCAGCAGCCAGTTCCGTCCCCCGGGGCCCTACAATGAGCAGTTCTTC.